The rows below give T cell receptor beta chains drawn from one sample of a study of cytomegalovirus exposure and HLA in healthy donors. Measured with immunoSEQ multiplex PCR; TCRdb has only the in-frame clones, and not every one. This table holds more than 120,000 clones, 87% found once. Sequencing was done on a sample of PBMCs. These receptors were taken from a man aged 18 to 30 in good health and CMV-seropositive. The CDR3 runs from the conserved cysteine through the conserved F or W. D genes are given only for firm matches. Only part of the rows carry a size: once, few, many, or a class if the clone is expanded.

D	V	size	J	DNA	CDR3
-	TRBV18	-	TRBJ1-2	TGTGCCAGCTCACCACAGGGAGGGACCACCTCTAACTATGGCTACACCTTC	CASSPQGGTTSNYGYTF
-	TRBV30	few	TRBJ2-7	TGTGCCTGGAAGGTGGGGGGCGAGCAGTACTTC	CAWKVGGEQYF
-	TRBV18	-	TRBJ1-5	TGTGCCAGCTCACCCATCACAGATCAGCCCCAGCATTTT	CASSPITDQPQHF
-	TRBV4-1	few	TRBJ1-4	TGCGCCAGCAGCCTCTATGGGAGTAATGAAAAACTGTTTTTT	CASSLYGSNEKLFF
-	TRBV6-5	-	TRBJ2-6	TGTGCCAGCAGTCGGACAGAATTTGGGGCCAACGTCCTGACTTTC	CASSRTEFGANVLTF
TRBD2	TRBV12-5	-	TRBJ2-7	TGTGCTAGTGGTTTGGTACTGGGGGCTAGCGGGCACGAGCAGTACTTC	CASGLVLGASGHEQYF
-	TRBV9	-	TRBJ1-1	TGTGCCAGCAGCACTTCCGGTGGCACTGAAGCTTTCTTT	CASSTSGGTEAFF
-	TRBV27	-	TRBJ1-3	TGTGCCAGCAGTTTAAACGCAGTAAATTCCGGAAACACCATATATTTT	CASSLNAVNSGNTIYF
-	TRBV4-2	-	TRBJ2-7	TGTGCCAGCAGCCAAGAAGTTGGGCTTTTTTACGAGCAGTACTTC	CASSQEVGLFYEQYF
TRBD2	TRBV15	-	TRBJ2-6	TGTGCCACCAGCAGACCGGGAGGGGGCTCTGGGGCCAACGTCCTGACTTTC	CATSRPGGGSGANVLTF
-	TRBV5-1	once	TRBJ2-3	TGCGCCAGCAGCCCTGGGACTCCCACAGATACGCAGTATTTT	CASSPGTPTDTQYF
TRBD1	TRBV6-1	once	TRBJ1-1	TGTGCCAGCAGTGTCCGGGACAGCAACACTGAAGCTTTCTTT	CASSVRDSNTEAFF
-	TRBV30	-	TRBJ1-4	TGTGCCTGGAGTGTCGGGAGGGGACCTGCAACTAATGAAAAACTGTTTTTT	CAWSVGRGPATNEKLFF
-	TRBV6-1	-	TRBJ1-4	TGTGCCAGCAGTGAACCCAGGGGTAGAGGTGAAAAACTGTTTTTT	CASSEPRGRGEKLFF
-	TRBV7-9	-	TRBJ2-1	TGTGCCAGCAGCCCTCCCCCGGGGGGCCAGGGTGAGCAGTTCTTC	CASSPPPGGQGEQFF
TRBD2	TRBV5-1	-	TRBJ2-1	TGCGCCAGCAGCCCCGGACTAGCGGCCTCCTACAATGAGCAGTTCTTC	CASSPGLAASYNEQFF
-	TRBV11-2	few	TRBJ2-7	TGTGCCAGCAGCTTATCCGTGGACAAATTAGGCGAGCAGTACTTC	CASSLSVDKLGEQYF
TRBD2	TRBV19	once	TRBJ2-2	TGTGCCAGTAGTATCCCTATACTAGCGGGAGCGTTTTCCACCGGGGAGCTGTTTTTT	CASSIPILAGAFSTGELFF
TRBD1	TRBV4-1	-	TRBJ2-2	TGCGCCAGCTCGACAGGGGCCGGGGAGCTGTTTTTT	CASSTGAGELFF
-	TRBV6-4	-	TRBJ2-1	TGTGCCAGCAGTGAAGGGGGAGAAGTCAATGAGCAGTTCTTC	CASSEGGEVNEQFF
-	TRBV9	once	TRBJ2-7	TGTGCCAGCAGCGAGATGGGCCCATTAACCTACGAGCAGTACTTC	CASSEMGPLTYEQYF
-	TRBV5-1	-	TRBJ2-3	TGCGCCAGCAGCTTGGAGTCCGGAGATACGCAGTATTTT	CASSLESGDTQYF
TRBD1	TRBV7-2	-	TRBJ2-2	TGTGCCAGCAGTCGTAAGGGACAGCTGAACACCGGGGAGCTGTTTTTT	CASSRKGQLNTGELFF
TRBD2	TRBV27	-	TRBJ2-7	TGTGCCAGCAGTTTCTCCGGGAGGACGCGCAACGAGCAGTACTTC	CASSFSGRTRNEQYF
-	TRBV7-9	once	TRBJ1-4	TGTGCCAGCAGCCGGGGAGCAACTAATGAAAAACTGTTTTTT	CASSRGATNEKLFF
-	TRBV6-5	-	TRBJ2-2	TGTGCCAGCAGTTACAAAGCCACCGGGGAGCTGTTTTTT	CASSYKATGELFF
TRBD1	TRBV29-1	-	TRBJ1-1	TGCAGCGTCCACAGGGGGACGACAGGAGAGGCTTTCTTT	CSVHRGTTGEAFF
-	TRBV7-3	-	TRBJ2-7	TGTGCCAGCAGCCCCGGACACAAGTACGAGCAGTACTTC	CASSPGHKYEQYF